One and the same sample provided the 8 T cell receptor beta chains below, sequenced in a study of blood T cell repertoires in COVID-19. This table comes from immunoSEQ multiplex PCR, and its TCRdb copy is limited to in-frame clones, with some not included. The sample has over 250,000 clones, 80% to 90% seen once. Sequencing was carried out using PBMCs or T cells enriched from blood (not recorded which). Every receptor here comes from a woman under 30 who had recovered from COVID-19.

The chain combines TRBV15 with TRBJ2-5, with D perhaps matching TRBD1 (5 bases). The V gene lost 5 bases and the J gene lost 4 bases, with 11 bases spanning the gap. The CDR3 consists of 13 residues. Germline V gene sequence: CDR1 LNHNV, CDR2 YYDKDF (reference sequence). CDR3 region: CATSGPQGETQYF. The CDR3, as DNA: TGTGCCACCAGCGGGCCCCAGGGAGAGACCCAGTACTTC.

This chain links TRBV4-1 with TRBJ1-1, with a tentative D call TRBD1 (5 bases). CDR1 and CDR2 from the germline V gene are MGHRA and YSYEKL. This CDR3 is built from 15 residues. Between the trimmed V and J ends, which lost 2 bases and 1 base, there was a span of 11 bases. This chain's CDR3 is CASSQQEGQNTEAFF. CDR3 nucleotide sequence: TGCGCCAGCAGCCAACAAGAAGGACAGAACACTGAAGCTTTCTTT.

The V call is TRBV12-3 or TRBV12-4, the J call TRBJ2-1; D is perhaps TRBD2 (5 bases). Trimming took off 2 bases at V and 9 bases at J, with 11 bases between the two ends. This CDR3 region has 13 residues. CDR3: CASSLLLAGEQFF. The DNA for the CDR3 is TGTGCCAGCAGTTTACTGCTAGCCGGTGAGCAGTTCTTC.

The CDR3 region has the DNA TGCAGTGCTAGTCGGACAGGGTTTTCCAATCAGCCCCAGCATTTT. Amino acids: CSASRTGFSNQPQHF. The gene calls are TRBV20-1 and TRBJ1-5; TRBD1 matches 8 bases. CDR1 and CDR2 from the germline V gene are DFQATT and SNEGSKA (reference sequence). This CDR3 contains 15 residues. V trimming: 3 bases; J trimming: 3 bases; junction bases outside the gene matches: 7.

The chain employs TRBV7-6 and TRBJ1-1, with D possibly matching TRBD1 (5 bases). Germline-derived CDR1 and CDR2 are SGHVS and FNYEAQ. Trimming removed 2 bases from V and 4 bases from J, with 14 bases in between. This CDR3 region has 15 residues. Here the CDR3 DNA reads TGTGCCAGCAGCTTACAGGGCTCTTTGGGCACTGAAGCTTTCTTT. Translated, it gives CASSLQGSLGTEAFF.

The CDR3 coding sequence is TGCGCCAGCAGGGGGGGGGCGAACACCGGGGAGCTGTTTTTT. Protein product: CASRGGANTGELFF. The gene calls are TRBV10-2 and TRBJ2-2; 7 positions agree with TRBD2. The V gene's germline CDR1 is WSHSY and CDR2 SAAADI. The trim removed 6 bases at V and 0 bases at J, leaving 1 base unmatched. The CDR3 has 14 amino acids.

The chain carries TRBV4-2 and TRBJ2-7, with TRBD2 matching over 12 bases. Germline CDR1 is LGHNA and CDR2 is YNFKEQ. The CDR3 loop spans 21 amino acids. V lost 1 base and J lost 4; bases outside the gene matches: 20. The CDR3 DNA sequence: TGTGCCAGCAGCCAAGCCGCTCCTCCGACTAGCGGGGGAGGCGTGATTTACGAGCAGTACTTC. The encoded protein is CASSQAAPPTSGGGVIYEQYF.

Points on this clone: This sequence may be a read error, since a much larger clone differs from it by one base. The chain couples TRBV2 to TRBJ1-2; D is perhaps TRBD1 (5 bases). CDR1 and CDR2 (germline): SNHLY, FYNNEI. There are 11 residues in the CDR3. Trimming left V 8 bases short and J 3 bases short, with 7 bases between. CDR3 sequence reads: CASGADYGYTF. DNA for the CDR3: TGTGCCAGCGGGGCGGACTATGGCTACACCTTC.